These 18 T cell receptor beta chains originate from one sample sequenced in a study of blood T cells in healthy people across ages. A J-beta primer mix and a sample-barcoded 5' primer were used in a second PCR of about 7 to 12 cycles. TCRdb re-called the 5' RACE reads with MiXCR, one entry per CDR3 protein. The sample contains 500,000 to 600,000 distinct CDR3 sequences, 27% of which appear only once. The sequencing sample was made of blood. Receptors originate from a woman in her 70s in good health.

The chain uses TRBV24-1 and TRBJ2-3; 8 bases fit TRBD1. Unmatched junction bases numbered 7, after V lost 3 bases and J lost 6 bases. The CDR3 runs to 15 residues. Germline-derived CDR1 and CDR2 are KGHDR and SFDVKD. Written as DNA, the CDR3 is TGTGCCACCAGTGATCGGGACAGGTTTGTGGATACGCAGTATTTT. This encodes CATSDRDRFVDTQYF.

There are a few counts of this clonotype. The V gene is TRBV5-4, the J gene TRBJ1-2; D possibly corresponds to TRBD1 (6 bases). Trimming pared 0 bases from V and 6 bases from J, leaving 12 bases between. The CDR3 totals 14 residues. Germline assignment: CDR1 SGHNT and CDR2 YYREEE (reference sequence). The CDR3: CASSLEGTRDGYTF. The DNA of the CDR3 is TGTGCCAGCAGCTTGGAAGGGACAAGGGATGGCTACACCTTC.

This chain connects TRBV5-6 to TRBJ1-1; D might be TRBD1 (5 bases). The CDR3 runs to 16 residues. Per the germline V gene, CDR1 is SGHDT and CDR2 is YYEEEE. The V end was cut by 2 bases, the J end by 3 bases, with 17 bases between. CDR3 loop: CASSFPGAGTDTEAFF. CDR3 coding DNA: TGTGCCAGCAGCTTCCCGGGTGCAGGGACGGACACTGAAGCTTTCTTT.

This chain joins TRBV5-1 and TRBJ1-2; TRBD1 might be the D (6 bases). The CDR3 spans 16 residues. V gave up 1 base and J gave up 0 bases, with 13 bases separating them. The germline CDR1 and CDR2 sequences are SGHRS and YFSETQ. CDR3 loop: CASSLNPTGTNYGYTF. The CDR3 coding sequence is TGCGCCAGCAGCTTGAATCCGACAGGAACTAACTATGGCTACACCTTC.

The CDR3 reads CAIRRGGLKQETQYF. CDR3 bases: TGTGCCATCCGACGGGGGGGGCTCAAACAAGAGACCCAGTACTTC. The V and J genes are TRBV6-1 and TRBJ2-5; 8 nucleotides match TRBD2. The germline CDR1 and CDR2 sequences are MNHNS and SASEGT. The CDR3 totals 15 residues. V dropped 10 bases and J dropped 2; count of bases not matched to a gene: 12.

In this sample, this clonotype turned up once. This chain joins TRBV5-1 and TRBJ1-6, with TRBD1 as a possible D gene (6 bases). V was clipped by 4 bases and J by 10 bases, with 21 bases between them. The CDR3 spans 16 residues. From germline, CDR1 is SGHRS and CDR2 YFSETQ. The CDR3 sequence: CASSHGTTQGTSPLHF. The CDR3 bases are TGCGCCAGCAGCCACGGGACGACTCAGGGGACCTCACCCCTCCACTTT.

The V and J genes are TRBV7-9 and TRBJ2-7; possible D gene TRBD1, 6 bases. V lost 5 bases, J lost 0 bases, and 11 bases lay in between. Germline V gene lookup returns CDR1 SEHNR and CDR2 FQNEAQ (reference sequence). This CDR3 contains 14 residues. This CDR3 is CASSDQDSSYEQYF. CDR3 sequence (DNA): TGTGCCAGCAGCGATCAGGACAGCTCCTACGAGCAGTACTTC.

The rearrangement links TRBV6-1 to TRBJ1-2, with D hard to call. V was cut by 11 bases and J by 10 bases, with 23 bases left in between. The germline CDR1 and CDR2 sequences are MNHNS and SASEGT. The CDR3 is 13 amino acids. For the CDR3, the DNA is TGTGCCGGGTCCGCGGCCTCGGGTCAGGCCTACACCTTC. This translates into CAGSAASGQAYTF.

This clonotype came up a few times. V and J are TRBV7-2 and TRBJ1-2; a possible D gene is TRBD1 (5 bases). Germline-derived CDR1 and CDR2 are SGHTA and FQGNSA. With 4 bases removed from V and 8 bases from J, the gap between germline ends came to 20 bases. The length of the CDR3 is 15 residues. The CDR3 sequence: CASSSYKRGVIGYTF. The CDR3 region has the DNA TGTGCCAGCAGCTCCTACAAGAGAGGGGTCATAGGCTACACCTTC.

This clonotype was observed a handful of times. This chain links TRBV2 with TRBJ2-5; D call uncertain. Germline CDR1 reads SNHLY; CDR2 reads FYNNEI. The CDR3 loop spans 14 amino acids. The V end was cut by 2 bases, the J end by 2 bases, with 9 bases between. The CDR3: CASSERFRQETQYF. In DNA, the CDR3 is TGTGCCAGCAGTGAAAGGTTTCGGCAAGAGACCCAGTACTTC.

This clonotype was picked up a small number of times. The V call is TRBV12-3 or TRBV12-4, the J call TRBJ2-3; TRBD1 might be the D (6 bases). V shed 6 bases and J shed 9 bases, with 13 bases lying between them. CDR3 length equals 12 residues. CDR3 in amino acids: CASSQSRGTQYF. As DNA, the CDR3 is TGTGCCAGCAGCCAGTCCAGGGGCACGCAGTATTTT.

The rearrangement uses TRBV9 and TRBJ2-3; D unclear. Germline CDR1 SGDLS, CDR2 YYNGEE. The CDR3 spans 12 residues. V dropped 0 bases and J dropped 6 bases, with 5 bases sitting between them. CDR3 in DNA: TGTGCCAGCAGCGTAGGGCGGGATACGCAGTATTTT. Its protein product is CASSVGRDTQYF.

This clonotype has a handful of counts. V is TRBV7-2 and J is TRBJ2-5; TRBD2 aligns across 11 bases. The CDR3 is 16 amino acids. Trimming removed 3 bases from V and 4 bases from J; junction bases left unmatched: 7. Germline V gene sequence: CDR1 SGHTA, CDR2 FQGNSA. The CDR3 spells CASSFVSGGAGETQYF. CDR3 nucleotides: TGTGCCAGCAGCTTCGTTAGCGGGGGGGCCGGAGAGACCCAGTACTTC.

The chain employs TRBV29-1 and TRBJ2-3; no clear D gene. The CDR3 is made up of 12 amino acids. Per germline, CDR1 SQVTM and CDR2 ANQGSEA. V was cut by 7 bases and J by 0 bases, with 8 bases left in between. DNA of the CDR3: TGCAGCGAGTTGGGAAGCACAGATACGCAGTATTTT. This encodes CSELGSTDTQYF.

This clonotype was observed a single time. The gene calls are TRBV20-1 and TRBJ1-2; 10 bases are a match to TRBD1. Germline assignment: CDR1 DFQATT and CDR2 SNEGSKA (reference sequence). The CDR3 length is 16 residues. J lost 0 bases, V lost 0 bases, and 4 bases had no gene match. DNA for the CDR3: TGCAGTGCTAGAGACCGGGACAGGGGCCCTAACTATGGCTACACCTTC. Its translation is CSARDRDRGPNYGYTF.

The rearrangement links TRBV12-3 or TRBV12-4 to TRBJ2-3; 7 nucleotides match TRBD2. CDR3 length equals 14 residues. The J segment lost 2 bases and the V segment lost 4 bases, leaving 3 bases of the junction unmatched. In DNA, the CDR3 is TGTGCCAGCAGTTGGGACTACGACACAGATACGCAGTATTTT. Its translation is CASSWDYDTDTQYF.

Details on this clonotype: An end of the junction differs from the germline gene, which may be a read error. J is TRBJ2-2 and V is TRBV28, with TRBD2 matching 14 bases. CDR3 length: 17 residues. The germline V gene encodes CDR1 MDHEN and CDR2 SYDVKM. The CDR3 sequence is CASSFRTSGGNAGELFF. CDR3 DNA: TGTGCCAGCAGTTTTCGGACTAGCGGGGGGAACGCCGGGGAGCTGTTTTTT.

The J gene is TRBJ2-2, the V gene TRBV12-3 or TRBV12-4; D possibly matches TRBD1 or TRBD2 (5 bases each). Trimming removed 3 bases from V and 6 bases from J, with 11 bases in between. This CDR3 is 14 amino acids long. CDR3 in amino acids: CASSFGTSAGELFF. CDR3 coding DNA: TGTGCCAGCAGTTTCGGGACCAGCGCCGGGGAGCTGTTTTTT.